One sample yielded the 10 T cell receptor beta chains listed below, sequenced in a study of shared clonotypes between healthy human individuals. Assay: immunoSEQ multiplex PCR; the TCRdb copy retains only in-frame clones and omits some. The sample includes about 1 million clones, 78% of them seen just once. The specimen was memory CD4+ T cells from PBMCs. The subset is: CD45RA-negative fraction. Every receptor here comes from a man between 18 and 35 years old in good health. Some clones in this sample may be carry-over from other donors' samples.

The CDR3 region is CASSRLLPYGLVDNEQFF. The CDR3 nucleotides are TGTGCCAGCAGCCGCCTTCTCCCCTATGGGCTAGTCGACAATGAGCAGTTCTTC. The chain uses TRBV14 and TRBJ2-1; D gene uncertain. Germline V gene data show CDR1 as SGHDN and CDR2 as FVKESK. The length of the CDR3 is 18 residues. Deletions cut 4 bases from V and 5 bases from J, with 24 bases between.

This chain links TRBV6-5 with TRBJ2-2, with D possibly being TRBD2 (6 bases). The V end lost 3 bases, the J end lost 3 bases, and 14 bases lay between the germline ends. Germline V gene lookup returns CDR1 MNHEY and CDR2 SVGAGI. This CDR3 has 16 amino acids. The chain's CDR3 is CASSYPGVRDTGELFF. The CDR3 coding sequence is TGTGCCAGCAGTTATCCGGGAGTCAGGGACACCGGGGAGCTGTTTTTT.

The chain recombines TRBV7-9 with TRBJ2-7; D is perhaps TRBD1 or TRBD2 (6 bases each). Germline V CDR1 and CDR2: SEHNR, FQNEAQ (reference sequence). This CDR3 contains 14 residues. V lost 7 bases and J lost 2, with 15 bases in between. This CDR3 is CASNEGGHPYEQYF. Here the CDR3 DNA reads TGTGCCAGCAACGAAGGGGGGCATCCCTACGAGCAGTACTTC.

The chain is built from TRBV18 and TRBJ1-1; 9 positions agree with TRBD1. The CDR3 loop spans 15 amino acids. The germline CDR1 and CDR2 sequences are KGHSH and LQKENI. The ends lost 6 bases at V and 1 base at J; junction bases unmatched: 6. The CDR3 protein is CASSIRTGANTEAFF. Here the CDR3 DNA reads TGTGCCAGCTCGATCAGGACAGGGGCGAACACTGAAGCTTTCTTT.

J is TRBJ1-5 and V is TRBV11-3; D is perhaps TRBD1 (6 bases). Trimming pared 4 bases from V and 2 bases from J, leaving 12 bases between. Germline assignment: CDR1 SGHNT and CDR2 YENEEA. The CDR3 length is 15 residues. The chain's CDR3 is CASSSQGYRNQPQHF. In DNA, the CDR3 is TGTGCCAGCAGCTCCCAGGGGTATCGCAATCAGCCCCAGCATTTT.

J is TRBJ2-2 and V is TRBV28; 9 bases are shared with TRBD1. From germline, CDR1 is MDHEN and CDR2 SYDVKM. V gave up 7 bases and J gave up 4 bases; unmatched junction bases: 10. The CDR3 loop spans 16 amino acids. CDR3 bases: TGTGCCAGCACACGGGGTCGGACAGGGGTCACCGGGGAGCTGTTTTTT. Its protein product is CASTRGRTGVTGELFF.

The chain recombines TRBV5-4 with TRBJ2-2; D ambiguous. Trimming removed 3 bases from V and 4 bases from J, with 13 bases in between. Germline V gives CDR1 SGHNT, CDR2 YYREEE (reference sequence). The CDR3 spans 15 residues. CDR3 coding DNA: TGTGCCAGCAGCTCAGACCCTCGTCTCACCGGGGAGCTGTTTTTT. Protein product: CASSSDPRLTGELFF.

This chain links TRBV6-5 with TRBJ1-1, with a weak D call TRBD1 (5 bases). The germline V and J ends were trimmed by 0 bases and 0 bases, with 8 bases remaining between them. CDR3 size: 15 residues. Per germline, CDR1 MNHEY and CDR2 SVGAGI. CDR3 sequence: CASSYSRAMNTEAFF. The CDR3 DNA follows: TGTGCCAGCAGTTACTCCAGGGCCATGAACACTGAAGCTTTCTTT.

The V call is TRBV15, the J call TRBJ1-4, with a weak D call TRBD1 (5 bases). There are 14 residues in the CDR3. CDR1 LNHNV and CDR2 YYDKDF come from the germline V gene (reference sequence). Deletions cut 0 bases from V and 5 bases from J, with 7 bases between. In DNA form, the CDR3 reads TGTGCCACCAGCAGAGATTGGGGGAATGAAAAACTGTTTTTT. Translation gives CATSRDWGNEKLFF.

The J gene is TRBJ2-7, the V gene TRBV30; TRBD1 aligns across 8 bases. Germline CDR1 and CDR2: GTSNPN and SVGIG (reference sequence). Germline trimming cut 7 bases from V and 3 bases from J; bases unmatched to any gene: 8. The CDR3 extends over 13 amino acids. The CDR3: CASWTGMGYEQYF. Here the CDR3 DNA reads TGTGCCTCCTGGACAGGGATGGGCTACGAGCAGTACTTC.